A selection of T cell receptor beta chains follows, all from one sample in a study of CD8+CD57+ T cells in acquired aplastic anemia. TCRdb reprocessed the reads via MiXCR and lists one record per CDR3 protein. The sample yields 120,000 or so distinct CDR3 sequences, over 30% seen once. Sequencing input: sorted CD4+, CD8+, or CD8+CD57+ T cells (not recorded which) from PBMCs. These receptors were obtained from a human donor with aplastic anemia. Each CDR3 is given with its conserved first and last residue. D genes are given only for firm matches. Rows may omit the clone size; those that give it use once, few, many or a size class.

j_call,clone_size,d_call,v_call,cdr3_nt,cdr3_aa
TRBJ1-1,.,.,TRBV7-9,TGTGCCAGCAGCCGGGGACGCGCCACCTGGGACACTGAAGCTTTCTTT,CASSRGRATWDTEAFF
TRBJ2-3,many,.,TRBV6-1,TGTGCCAGCAGTGAATTGGATGGGGATACGCAGTATTTT,CASSELDGDTQYF
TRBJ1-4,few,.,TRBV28,TGTGCCAGCAGTCCCCCGGGGGCCGAAAAACTGTTTTTT,CASSPPGAEKLFF
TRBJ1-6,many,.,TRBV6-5,TGTGCCAGCAGTTACGGGCGGCTGTATAATTCACCCCTCCACTTT,CASSYGRLYNSPLHF
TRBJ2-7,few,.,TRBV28,TGTGCCAGCAGTCCACGGCAGAACGAGCAGTACTTC,CASSPRQNEQYF
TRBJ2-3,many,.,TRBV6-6,TGTGCCAGCGGAAAGACGGGGTTGAATGGAGATACGCAGTATTTT,CASGKTGLNGDTQYF
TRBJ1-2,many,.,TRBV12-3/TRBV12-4,TGTGCCAGCACCCCGGGGAGGCCAGAGGGCTACACCTTC,CASTPGRPEGYTF
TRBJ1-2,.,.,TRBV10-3,TGTGCCATCAGTGAGGCAGGGATCTATGGCTACACCTTC,CAISEAGIYGYTF
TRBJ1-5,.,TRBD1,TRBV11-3,TGTGCCAGCAGTTACTCCGACAGGGAAGGACAGCCCCAGCATTTT,CASSYSDREGQPQHF
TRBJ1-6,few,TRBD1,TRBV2,TGTGCCACCACGGGACAGAATAATTCACCCCTCCACTTT,CATTGQNNSPLHF
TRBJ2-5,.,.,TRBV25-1,TGTGCCAGCAGTGAAAATGTGGGATGGGAGACCCAGTACTTC,CASSENVGWETQYF
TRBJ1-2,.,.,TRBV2,TGTGCCAGCAGGCCGCGGGGGGGCGGGTACACCTTC,CASRPRGGGYTF
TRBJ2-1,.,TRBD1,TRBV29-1,TGCAGCGCCCTCGGGACAGGGCGCGCGAATGAGCAGTTCTTC,CSALGTGRANEQFF
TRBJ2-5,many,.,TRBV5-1,TGCGCCAGCAGCTCTAACCAAGAGACCCAGTACTTC,CASSSNQETQYF
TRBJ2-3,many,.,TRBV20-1,TGCAGTGCTATCACAGATACGCAGTATTTT,CSAITDTQYF
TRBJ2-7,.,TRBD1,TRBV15,TGTGCCACCAGCATCCCCGGGACAGGGGCCTTCTACGAGCAGTACTTC,CATSIPGTGAFYEQYF
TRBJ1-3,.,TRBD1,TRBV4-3,TGCGCCAGCAGCCAAGAGAACAGGGGTCCTGGAAACACCATATATTTT,CASSQENRGPGNTIYF
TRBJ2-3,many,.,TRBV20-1,TGCAGTGCCTATATAGGAGGGCCAGATACGCAGTATTTT,CSAYIGGPDTQYF
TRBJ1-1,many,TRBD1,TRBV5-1,TGCGCCAGCAGCCTCTTAGGACAGGACACTGAAGCTTTCTTT,CASSLLGQDTEAFF
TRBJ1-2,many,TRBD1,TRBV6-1,TGTGCCAGCAGCCCTACGGGACAGATTGGCTATGGCTACACCTTC,CASSPTGQIGYGYTF
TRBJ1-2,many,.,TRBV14,TGTGCCAGCAGCCAAGTGGGATTCTTTGGTGGGAGCTATGGCTACACCTTC,CASSQVGFFGGSYGYTF
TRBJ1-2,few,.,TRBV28,TGTGCCAGCACCCCAGATGGGGGTAACTATGGCTACACCTTC,CASTPDGGNYGYTF
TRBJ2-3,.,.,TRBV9,TGTGCCAGCAGCGCGGACGGGGTCATCTCAGATACGCAGTATTTT,CASSADGVISDTQYF